These T cell receptor beta chains were read from a single sample in a study of beta chain features in type 1 diabetes. Some clones are missing from TCRdb's copy, which holds only in-frame ones; the method was immunoSEQ multiplex PCR. The repertoire holds about 900,000 clones, with about a sixth as singletons. The specimen sequenced was naive CD4+ T cells from blood. The receptors originated from a woman aged 18-29 years in good health. The CDR3 runs from the conserved cysteine through the conserved F or W. D genes are given only for firm matches. The listing skips clone size in some rows; elsewhere it reads once, few, many or a size class.

D gene	J gene	clone size	V gene	CDR3 protein	CDR3 DNA
-	TRBJ2-5	-	TRBV7-9	CASSLYLGVQETQYF	TGTGCCAGCAGCTTATACTTAGGAGTCCAAGAGACCCAGTACTTC
TRBD2	TRBJ2-7	few	TRBV15	CATSRELSGSYEQYF	TGTGCCACCAGCAGAGAATTGAGCGGGAGCTACGAGCAGTACTTC
TRBD2	TRBJ2-1	-	TRBV29-1	CSAGTSGNNEQFF	TGCAGCGCTGGGACTAGCGGAAACAATGAGCAGTTCTTC
-	TRBJ2-3	-	TRBV4-2	CASSQDALASDLTDTQYF	TGTGCCAGCAGCCAAGATGCCCTAGCTTCGGACCTCACAGATACGCAGTATTTT
-	TRBJ2-1	few	TRBV28	CASTPASSYNEQFF	TGTGCCAGCACCCCGGCGAGCTCCTACAATGAGCAGTTCTTC
-	TRBJ1-2	-	TRBV7-9	CASSFESTYGYTF	TGTGCCAGCAGCTTTGAGAGTACCTATGGCTACACCTTC
-	TRBJ1-5	-	TRBV2	CASSRIYSNQPQHF	TGTGCCAGCAGTAGAATTTATAGCAATCAGCCCCAGCATTTT
TRBD2	TRBJ2-7	-	TRBV7-2	CASSFLAAGGRYHEQYF	TGTGCCAGCAGCTTCTTGGCGGCGGGCGGGAGGTACCACGAGCAGTACTTC
-	TRBJ1-2	-	TRBV4-1	CASSQDRSGGYTF	TGCGCCAGCAGCCAAGACAGGTCTGGTGGCTACACCTTC
TRBD1	TRBJ2-1	-	TRBV4-1	CASSWGQGPYNEQFF	TGCGCCAGCAGCTGGGGACAGGGACCCTACAATGAGCAGTTCTTC
TRBD2	TRBJ2-1	once	TRBV28	CASRLSASGVLPNEQFF	TGTGCCAGCAGGCTCTCCGCTAGCGGGGTGTTGCCCAATGAGCAGTTCTTC
TRBD1	TRBJ1-1	few	TRBV7-2	CASSYRGNTEAFF	TGTGCCAGCAGCTACAGGGGGAACACTGAAGCTTTCTTT
TRBD1	TRBJ1-2	-	TRBV6-5	CASSLTGAPNYGYTF	TGTGCCAGCAGTTTGACAGGGGCGCCCAACTATGGCTACACCTTC
TRBD2	TRBJ2-1	few	TRBV6-1	CASSPTSDEQFF	TGTGCCAGCAGCCCGACTAGCGATGAGCAGTTCTTC
-	TRBJ1-1	-	TRBV19	CASSGRTGGLEAFF	TGTGCCAGTAGTGGACGGACGGGGGGTCTTGAAGCTTTCTTT
TRBD2	TRBJ2-3	-	TRBV9	CASSALGLAGGPGAQYF	TGTGCCAGCAGCGCCCTCGGACTAGCGGGAGGGCCGGGGGCGCAGTATTTT
-	TRBJ2-3	-	TRBV7-2	CASSPNAIGTDTQYF	TGTGCCAGCAGCCCAAACGCCATTGGCACAGATACGCAGTATTTT
-	TRBJ2-5	-	TRBV7-2	CASSFSVAYQETQYF	TGTGCCAGCAGCTTTTCGGTGGCGTACCAAGAGACCCAGTACTTC
-	TRBJ2-7	few	TRBV7-2	CASSLAGQIPSYEQYF	TGTGCCAGCAGCTTAGCGGGTCAGATCCCCTCCTACGAGCAGTACTTC
-	TRBJ1-2	-	TRBV7-2	CASSLVVEAGYGYTF	TGTGCCAGCAGCTTAGTGGTGGAAGCAGGCTATGGCTACACCTTC
-	TRBJ2-7	-	TRBV5-1	CASSLDPGYEQYF	TGCGCCAGCAGCTTGGATCCTGGGTACGAGCAGTACTTC
TRBD2	TRBJ2-1	-	TRBV10-3	CAISDLAGDYNEQFF	TGTGCCATCAGTGATTTAGCGGGAGACTACAATGAGCAGTTCTTC
-	TRBJ2-5	-	TRBV5-5	CASSPRGETQYF	TGTGCCAGCAGCCCGAGGGGAGAGACCCAGTACTTC
TRBD2	TRBJ2-1	few	TRBV27	CASSLSTSGYNEQFF	TGTGCCAGCAGTTTATCGACTAGCGGCTACAATGAGCAGTTCTTC
-	TRBJ1-1	-	TRBV7-2	CASSPRSTEAFF	TGTGCCAGCAGCCCACGTAGCACTGAAGCTTTCTTT
-	TRBJ2-6	few	TRBV5-8	CASSSRRALLRSGANVLTF	TGTGCCAGCAGCTCCCGGAGGGCGCTGTTACGCTCTGGGGCCAACGTCCTGACTTTC
TRBD2	TRBJ2-5	few	TRBV10-3	CAISSGLAGVETQYF	TGTGCCATCTCCTCAGGACTAGCGGGAGTAGAGACCCAGTACTTC
TRBD1	TRBJ1-1	-	TRBV28	CASSFQGGGNTEAFF	TGTGCCAGCAGTTTTCAAGGGGGCGGCAACACTGAAGCTTTCTTT
TRBD2	TRBJ2-2	-	TRBV9	CASSKLSGSAGELFF	TGTGCCAGCAGCAAGCTTAGCGGGAGTGCGGGGGAGCTGTTTTTT
-	TRBJ2-5	few	TRBV20-1	CSALGQETQYF	TGCAGTGCCTTAGGGCAAGAGACCCAGTACTTC
-	TRBJ2-3	-	TRBV5-1	CASSSGQYADTQYF	TGCGCCAGCAGCTCTGGACAGTACGCAGATACGCAGTATTTT
-	TRBJ2-6	few	TRBV10-3	CAISEVGSGANVLTF	TGTGCCATCAGTGAGGTGGGCTCTGGGGCCAACGTCCTGACTTTC
-	TRBJ1-3	-	TRBV6-5	CASSYSAGPGNTIYF	TGTGCCAGCAGTTATTCGGCAGGGCCTGGAAACACCATATATTTT
-	TRBJ2-3	few	TRBV5-1	CASSLVAYGGDTQYF	TGCGCCAGCAGCTTGGTGGCCTATGGGGGAGATACGCAGTATTTT
-	TRBJ2-5	few	TRBV2	CASVRDFGETQYF	TGTGCCAGTGTCCGGGACTTCGGAGAGACCCAGTACTTC
TRBD2	TRBJ2-7	-	TRBV5-1	CASSLGGRAYEQYF	TGCGCCAGCAGCTTGGGCGGGAGGGCGTACGAGCAGTACTTC
-	TRBJ2-7	-	TRBV6-5	CASSTTGASSYEQYF	TGTGCCAGCAGTACAACAGGTGCGTCCTCCTACGAGCAGTACTTC
-	TRBJ2-2	few	TRBV9	CASSVEFDSGELFF	TGTGCCAGCAGCGTCGAGTTCGACAGTGGGGAGCTGTTTTTT
TRBD2	TRBJ2-1	few	TRBV7-2	CASSLLAGVANEQFF	TGTGCCAGCAGCTTATTAGCGGGAGTAGCTAATGAGCAGTTCTTC
-	TRBJ1-1	-	TRBV25-1	CASSEGGTTEAFF	TGTGCCAGCAGTGAGGGGGGAACGACTGAAGCTTTCTTT
TRBD1	TRBJ1-4	-	TRBV7-9	CASSVGTGASTNEKLFF	TGTGCCAGCAGCGTCGGGACAGGAGCTTCAACTAATGAAAAACTGTTTTTT
-	TRBJ2-1	few	TRBV6-6	CASSSGTLSYNEQFF	TGTGCCAGCAGTTCCGGGACACTCTCCTACAATGAGCAGTTCTTC
-	TRBJ2-1	-	TRBV2	CASSDRRYNEQFF	TGTGCCAGCAGTGATAGGAGGTACAATGAGCAGTTCTTC